Listed below are T cell receptor beta chains from one sample, sequenced in a study of T cells after yellow fever vaccination. Each CDR3 protein is one row after TCRdb ran MiXCR on the 5' RACE reads. The sample carries about 400,000 distinct CDR3 sequences, around 6.5% recorded once. Sequencing was performed on PBMCs, taken 5 days after the yellow fever booster vaccination. Receptor source: a man aged 25-45 years who received the YFV17D yellow fever vaccine. CDR3s include the opening cysteine and the closing phenylalanine or tryptophan. The order of the fields is J gene, V gene, D gene, clone size, CDR3 protein, CDR3 DNA. A D gene is named only where the DNA matches it firmly. The size entry is marked missing in some rows and otherwise reads once, few, many or a size class.

j_call: TRBJ2-5
v_call: TRBV20-1
d_call: .
clone_size: .
cdr3_aa: CSATFGNRETQYF
cdr3_nt: TGCAGTGCAACTTTCGGGAACCGAGAGACCCAGTACTTC

j_call: TRBJ2-1
v_call: TRBV23-1
d_call: .
clone_size: .
cdr3_aa: CAELRYEQFF
cdr3_nt: TGCGCCGAGCTCCGTTATGAGCAGTTCTTC

j_call: TRBJ1-2
v_call: TRBV18
d_call: .
clone_size: few
cdr3_aa: CASSPMGTSNYGYTF
cdr3_nt: TGTGCCAGCTCACCAATGGGGACATCTAACTATGGCTACACCTTC

j_call: TRBJ2-3
v_call: TRBV9
d_call: TRBD2
clone_size: .
cdr3_aa: CASSVGPRAGGSDTQYF
cdr3_nt: TGTGCCAGCAGCGTAGGCCCCCGGGCGGGAGGATCGGATACGCAGTATTTT

j_call: TRBJ1-5
v_call: TRBV7-2
d_call: .
clone_size: few
cdr3_aa: CASSLVGGEGQPQHF
cdr3_nt: TGTGCCAGCAGCTTAGTGGGAGGGGAGGGTCAGCCCCAGCATTTT

j_call: TRBJ2-1
v_call: TRBV5-1
d_call: .
clone_size: many
cdr3_aa: CASSLGADEQFF
cdr3_nt: TGTGCCAGCAGTTTGGGTGCAGATGAGCAGTTCTTC

j_call: TRBJ2-2
v_call: TRBV7-2
d_call: .
clone_size: few
cdr3_aa: CASSLVSGLSGELFF
cdr3_nt: TGTGCCAGCAGCTTAGTTAGCGGTCTCTCGGGGGAGCTGTTTTTT

j_call: TRBJ2-1
v_call: TRBV3-1
d_call: .
clone_size: many
cdr3_aa: CASSQRQGHFYNEQFF
cdr3_nt: TGTGCCAGCAGCCAACGCCAGGGACATTTCTACAATGAGCAGTTCTTC

j_call: TRBJ2-5
v_call: TRBV5-4
d_call: .
clone_size: many
cdr3_aa: CASSSPQQVHRETQYF
cdr3_nt: TGTGCCAGCAGCTCACCCCAACAGGTCCACCGCGAGACCCAGTACTTC

j_call: TRBJ2-3
v_call: TRBV3-1
d_call: TRBD2
clone_size: .
cdr3_aa: CASSSLGQRELSLDTQYF
cdr3_nt: TGTGCCAGCAGCAGCCTCGGTCAGCGGGAGTTAAGTCTTGATACGCAGTATTTT

j_call: TRBJ2-7
v_call: TRBV6-2/TRBV6-3
d_call: .
clone_size: many
cdr3_aa: CASSLPSLAEQYF
cdr3_nt: TGTGCCAGCAGTCTACCTAGTTTGGCCGAGCAGTACTTC

j_call: TRBJ1-2
v_call: TRBV20-1
d_call: .
clone_size: few
cdr3_aa: CSARDTVQVGYTF
cdr3_nt: TGCAGTGCTAGAGACACAGTGCAAGTAGGCTACACCTTC

j_call: TRBJ1-5
v_call: TRBV12-3/TRBV12-4
d_call: .
clone_size: many
cdr3_aa: CASSLDGGGQPQHF
cdr3_nt: TGTGCCAGCAGTTTAGATGGGGGGGGACAGCCCCAGCATTTT

j_call: TRBJ2-1
v_call: TRBV20-1
d_call: .
clone_size: many
cdr3_aa: CSARSATQFF
cdr3_nt: TGCAGTGCTAGATCGGCTACTCAGTTCTTC

j_call: TRBJ2-1
v_call: TRBV15
d_call: .
clone_size: few
cdr3_aa: CATSVPMGGGFNEQFF
cdr3_nt: TGTGCCACCAGCGTACCCATGGGCGGCGGTTTCAATGAGCAGTTCTTC

j_call: TRBJ1-4
v_call: TRBV2
d_call: TRBD1
clone_size: many
cdr3_aa: CASRLGQGTNEKLFF
cdr3_nt: TGTGCCAGCAGACTGGGACAGGGGACTAATGAAAAACTGTTTTTT

j_call: TRBJ2-2
v_call: TRBV6-1
d_call: .
clone_size: many
cdr3_aa: CASKETHGNTGELFF
cdr3_nt: TGTGCCAGCAAGGAGACACATGGGAACACCGGGGAGCTGTTTTTT

j_call: TRBJ2-2
v_call: TRBV19
d_call: .
clone_size: .
cdr3_aa: CASSITRAQRGGELFF
cdr3_nt: TGTGCCAGTAGTATTACACGGGCACAAAGGGGCGGGGAGCTGTTTTTT

j_call: TRBJ2-1
v_call: TRBV12-3/TRBV12-4
d_call: TRBD2
clone_size: many
cdr3_aa: CASSYKSLAVFYNEQFF
cdr3_nt: TGTGCCAGCAGCTACAAGAGTCTAGCGGTTTTCTACAATGAGCAGTTCTTC

j_call: TRBJ2-1
v_call: TRBV18
d_call: TRBD2
clone_size: .
cdr3_aa: CASSPGTSGSLEQFF
cdr3_nt: TGTGCCAGCTCACCAGGGACTAGCGGGAGCCTTGAGCAGTTCTTC

j_call: TRBJ2-3
v_call: TRBV7-3
d_call: TRBD2
clone_size: many
cdr3_aa: CASSIGLAGGTDTQYF
cdr3_nt: TGTGCCAGCAGCATCGGACTAGCGGGAGGCACAGATACGCAGTATTTT

j_call: TRBJ2-1
v_call: TRBV14
d_call: .
clone_size: .
cdr3_aa: CASSQIGLSRTNEQFF
cdr3_nt: TGTGCCAGCAGCCAAATCGGACTATCGAGGACCAATGAGCAGTTCTTC

j_call: TRBJ2-3
v_call: TRBV3-1
d_call: .
clone_size: few
cdr3_aa: CASSPGRTTFSTDTQYF
cdr3_nt: TGTGCCAGCAGCCCGGGACGTACTACGTTTTCCACAGATACGCAGTATTTT

j_call: TRBJ1-2
v_call: TRBV7-2
d_call: .
clone_size: many
cdr3_aa: CASSLLPWEGRGPNYGYTF
cdr3_nt: TGTGCCAGCAGCTTATTACCATGGGAGGGCAGGGGTCCTAACTATGGCTACACCTTC

j_call: TRBJ1-5
v_call: TRBV7-8
d_call: TRBD1
clone_size: .
cdr3_aa: CASSRGPTGYQPQHF
cdr3_nt: TGTGCCAGCAGCCGAGGTCCGACAGGGTATCAGCCCCAGCATTTT

j_call: TRBJ1-3
v_call: TRBV19
d_call: .
clone_size: few
cdr3_aa: CASTEFGRNSGNTIYF
cdr3_nt: TGTGCCAGTACTGAATTTGGCCGCAACTCTGGAAACACCATATATTTT

j_call: TRBJ2-1
v_call: TRBV9
d_call: .
clone_size: .
cdr3_aa: CASSVGSRSYNEQFF
cdr3_nt: TGTGCCAGCAGCGTGGGCAGCCGCTCCTACAATGAGCAGTTCTTC

j_call: TRBJ2-1
v_call: TRBV7-8
d_call: TRBD1
clone_size: few
cdr3_aa: CASSPQGAYNEQFF
cdr3_nt: TGTGCCAGCAGTCCCCAGGGGGCATACAATGAGCAGTTCTTC

j_call: TRBJ2-1
v_call: TRBV20-1
d_call: .
clone_size: .
cdr3_aa: CSVAGGINEQFF
cdr3_nt: TGCAGTGTCGCAGGAGGAATCAATGAGCAGTTCTTC

j_call: TRBJ2-6
v_call: TRBV2
d_call: TRBD1
clone_size: few
cdr3_aa: CASGKTGSRANVLTF
cdr3_nt: TGTGCCAGCGGAAAGACAGGGTCTCGGGCCAACGTCCTGACTTTC

j_call: TRBJ1-1
v_call: TRBV12-3/TRBV12-4
d_call: TRBD1
clone_size: .
cdr3_aa: CASSPLPGGTEAFF
cdr3_nt: TGTGCCAGCAGTCCGTTACCAGGGGGGACTGAAGCTTTCTTT

j_call: TRBJ2-7
v_call: TRBV20-1
d_call: TRBD1
clone_size: few
cdr3_aa: CSASLDRVPFSSYEQYF
cdr3_nt: TGCAGTGCTAGTTTGGACAGGGTTCCTTTCAGCTCCTACGAGCAGTACTTC

j_call: TRBJ2-3
v_call: TRBV20-1
d_call: .
clone_size: many
cdr3_aa: CSAWIPGSRGAQYF
cdr3_nt: TGCAGTGCGTGGATCCCCGGGTCCAGGGGGGCGCAGTATTTT

j_call: TRBJ2-1
v_call: TRBV7-2
d_call: TRBD2
clone_size: .
cdr3_aa: CASSPTSGPYNEQFF
cdr3_nt: TGTGCCAGCAGCCCAACTAGCGGACCTTACAATGAGCAGTTCTTC

j_call: TRBJ2-5
v_call: TRBV28
d_call: .
clone_size: .
cdr3_aa: CASKEGLETQYF
cdr3_nt: TGTGCCAGCAAGGAGGGCCTGGAGACCCAGTACTTC

j_call: TRBJ2-2
v_call: TRBV5-1
d_call: .
clone_size: many
cdr3_aa: CASSLGLEGELFF
cdr3_nt: TGCGCCAGCAGCCTAGGACTTGAGGGGGAGCTGTTTTTT

j_call: TRBJ2-5
v_call: TRBV5-6
d_call: .
clone_size: .
cdr3_aa: CASSTKENQYF
cdr3_nt: TGTGCCAGCAGCACCAAAGAGAACCAGTACTTC

j_call: TRBJ2-5
v_call: TRBV29-1
d_call: .
clone_size: .
cdr3_aa: CSGDMQETQYF
cdr3_nt: TGCAGCGGCGATATGCAAGAGACCCAGTACTTC

j_call: TRBJ2-2
v_call: TRBV7-3
d_call: .
clone_size: .
cdr3_aa: CASSNSGGSNTGELIF
cdr3_nt: TGTGCCAGCAGCAACAGCGGAGGTTCGAACACCGGGGAGCTGATTTTT

j_call: TRBJ2-1
v_call: TRBV19
d_call: .
clone_size: few
cdr3_aa: CASSIGGGSNYNEQFF
cdr3_nt: TGTGCCAGTAGTATTGGAGGTGGGAGTAATTACAATGAGCAGTTCTTC